The count of the clone carrying this T cell receptor (beta chain) is one. CDR1 is SGHTA and CDR2 is FQGNSA in the germline V gene. This CDR3 is built from 14 residues. V trimming: 0 bases; J trimming: 8 bases; junction bases outside the gene matches: 6. This entry belongs to a study of Graves' ophthalmopathy and Graves' hyperthyroidism. Amplifying from RNA transcripts, the study obtained TCR beta CDR3 regions. The first round was an RT-PCR with HTBI primers, and the second round was a multiplex PCR. TCRdb processed the multiplex PCR reads anew with MiXCR; each CDR3 protein has one entry. The sample lists 400,000 to 450,000 distinct CDR3 sequences; around 21% were seen once.

V is TRBV7-2 and J is TRBJ1-2, with TRBD1 identical over 7 bases. The clonotype was recovered from a woman between 18 and 30 years old with stable Graves' hyperthyroidism. What was sequenced was peripheral blood. Here the CDR3 DNA reads TGTGCCAGCAGCTTAGCGGGCGGGACAGACGGCTACACCTTC. This codes for CASSLAGGTDGYTF. Variable domain in full (rest from reference TRBV7-2 and TRBJ1-2): GAGVSQSPSNKVTEKGKDVELRCDPISGHTALYWYRQSLGQGLEFLIYFQGNSAPDKSGLPSDRFSAERTGGSVSTLTIQRTQQEDSAVYLCASSLAGGTDGYTFGSGTRLTVV.